This T cell receptor beta chain was observed in a study of blood T cell repertoires in COVID-19. Study at large: Acute and convalescent COVID-19 specimens originated in the United States, Italy and Spain. T cells, B-cell-depleted T cells, or PBMCs provided the cDNA or gDNA that served as material.

Original processing methods: It was from reference gene primer amplification that nucleated cell counts were estimated. Repertoires were generated with immunoSEQ multiplex PCR, while TCRdb's copy carries only in-frame clones and drops some. The V and J calls and clone size come from that table; D and trimming were worked out from the DNA. The sample has 120,000 or so clones, about 80% seen once. The CDR3 contains 16 residues. Per germline, CDR1 SGHTA and CDR2 FQGTGA. Trimming at V came to 5 bases and at J to 0 bases, leaving 8 bases not matched to a gene. This clonotype was sampled from a human donor in a cohort sampled during active COVID-19. J is TRBJ1-1 and V is TRBV7-3, with TRBD1 identical over 8 bases. Sequencing was performed on peripheral blood. The CDR3 coding sequence is TGTGCCAGCAGCCCCAACCGGGACAGGTTGAACACTGAAGCTTTCTTT. Its protein product is CASSPNRDRLNTEAFF.